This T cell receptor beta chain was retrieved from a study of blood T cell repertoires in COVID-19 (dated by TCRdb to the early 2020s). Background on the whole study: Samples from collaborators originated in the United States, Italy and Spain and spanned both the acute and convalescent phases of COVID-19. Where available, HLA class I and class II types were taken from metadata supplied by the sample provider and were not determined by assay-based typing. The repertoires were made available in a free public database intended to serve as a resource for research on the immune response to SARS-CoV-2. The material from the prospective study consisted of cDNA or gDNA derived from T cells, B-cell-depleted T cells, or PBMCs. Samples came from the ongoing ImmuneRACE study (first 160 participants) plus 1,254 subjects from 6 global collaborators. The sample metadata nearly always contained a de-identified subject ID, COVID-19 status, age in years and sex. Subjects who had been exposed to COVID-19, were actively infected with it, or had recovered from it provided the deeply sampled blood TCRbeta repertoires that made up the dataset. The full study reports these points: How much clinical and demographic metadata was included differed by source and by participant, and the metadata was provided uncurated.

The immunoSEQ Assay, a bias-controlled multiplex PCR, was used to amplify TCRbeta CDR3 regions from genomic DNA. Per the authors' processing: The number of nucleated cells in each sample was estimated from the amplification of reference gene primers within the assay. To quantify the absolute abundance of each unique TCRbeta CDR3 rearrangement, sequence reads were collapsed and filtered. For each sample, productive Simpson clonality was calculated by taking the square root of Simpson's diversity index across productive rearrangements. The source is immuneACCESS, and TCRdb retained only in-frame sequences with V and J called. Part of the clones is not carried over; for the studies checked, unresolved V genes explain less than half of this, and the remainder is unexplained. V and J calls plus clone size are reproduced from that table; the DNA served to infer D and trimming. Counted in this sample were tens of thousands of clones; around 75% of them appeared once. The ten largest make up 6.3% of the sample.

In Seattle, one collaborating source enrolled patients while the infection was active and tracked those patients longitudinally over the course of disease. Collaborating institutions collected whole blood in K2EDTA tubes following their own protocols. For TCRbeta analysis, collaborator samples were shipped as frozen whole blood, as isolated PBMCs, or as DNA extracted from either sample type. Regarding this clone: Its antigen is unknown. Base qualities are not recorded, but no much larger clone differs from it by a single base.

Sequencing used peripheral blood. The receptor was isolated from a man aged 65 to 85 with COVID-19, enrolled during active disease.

DNA sequence: TGTGCCAGCAGCCTCGGACAGAATGGCTACACCTTC. It is translated as CASSLGQNGYTF. Here the chain combines TRBV7-8 and TRBJ1-2, with TRBD1 tentatively as D gene (6 bases match). CDR1 and CDR2 (SGHVS, FQNEAQ) derive from the germline V gene. Taken from cysteine to phenylalanine, the CDR3 has 12 residues. Here the CDR3 DNA is all that survives: 36 bases in frame from base 1. V drops 5 bases and J drops 6 bases, leaving 10 bases in between.